The next 21 T cell receptor beta chains were all read from a single sample in a study of blood T cell repertoires in COVID-19. This table comes from immunoSEQ multiplex PCR, and its TCRdb copy is limited to in-frame clones, with some not included. The table includes around 20,000 clones, about 91% detected once. Sample: PBMCs or T cells enriched from blood (not recorded which). The receptor set was obtained from a young woman who had recovered from COVID-19.

V is TRBV20-1 and J is TRBJ2-3, with D perhaps TRBD1 (6 bases). The CDR3 runs 12 residues. Germline CDR1 DFQATT, CDR2 SNEGSKA (reference sequence). Trimming removed 3 bases at V and 6 bases at J, with 10 bases between. The CDR3 DNA follows: TGCAGTGCTAGTGGGCAGGGGGATACGCAGTATTTT. This sequence encodes CSASGQGDTQYF.

The V and J genes are TRBV4-1 and TRBJ2-2; 10 nucleotides agree with TRBD2. Per the germline V gene, CDR1 is MGHRA and CDR2 is YSYEKL. V trimming: 4 bases; J trimming: 6 bases; junction bases outside the gene matches: 8. This CDR3 region has 16 residues. The CDR3: CASSPLAGERSGELFF. The CDR3 nucleotides read TGCGCCAGCAGCCCGCTAGCGGGGGAAAGGTCCGGGGAGCTGTTTTTT.

This sequence joins TRBV4-3 and TRBJ1-3, with D perhaps TRBD1 (5 bases). The CDR3 is 19 amino acids. Deletions cut 4 bases from V and 1 base from J, with 23 bases between. The germline V gene has CDR1 LGHNA and CDR2 YSLEER. DNA of the CDR3: TGCGCCAGCAGCCTAGAACTGGGACTCCATTTTTCTTCTGGAAACACCATATATTTT. Translation gives CASSLELGLHFSSGNTIYF.

V and J are TRBV7-6 and TRBJ2-5, with 9 bases that match TRBD1. This CDR3 has 15 amino acids. Looked up from germline, CDR1 is SGHVS and CDR2 is FNYEAQ. The J segment lost 5 bases and the V segment lost 4 bases, leaving 8 bases of the junction unmatched. For the CDR3, the DNA is TGTGCCAGCAGCTCTACCGGGACAGGGTTGGAGACCCAGTACTTC. This codes for CASSSTGTGLETQYF. The full variable domain, with the rest looked up from reference TRBV7-6 and TRBJ2-5, is GAGVSQSPRYKVTKRGQDVALRCDPISGHVSLYWYRQALGQGPEFLTYFNYEAQQDKSGLPNDRFSAERPEGSISTLTIQRTEQRDSAMYRCASSSTGTGLETQYFGPGTRLLVL.

J is TRBJ1-1 and V is TRBV7-9; no definite D call. The CDR3 contains 13 residues. Trimming stripped 1 base from V and 4 bases from J, with 7 bases between. Looked up from germline, CDR1 is SEHNR and CDR2 is FQNEAQ (reference sequence). CDR3 loop: CASSLVMATEAFF. The CDR3 DNA follows: TGTGCCAGCAGCTTAGTTATGGCCACTGAAGCTTTCTTT.

The V gene is TRBV7-8, the J gene TRBJ1-3; a weak D match, TRBD1 (6 bases). Looked up from germline, CDR1 is SGHVS and CDR2 is FQNEAQ. Trimming pared 1 base from V and 0 bases from J, leaving 13 bases between. The CDR3 contains 17 residues. CDR3 bases: TGTGCCAGCAGCTTAGGAAGGACAGCCGTCTCTGGAAACACCATATATTTT. This sequence encodes CASSLGRTAVSGNTIYF.

CDR3 nucleotide sequence: TGTGCCAGCTCACCTCGGGTCAGAGAGGGGGAGCTGTTTTTT. Translating it yields CASSPRVREGELFF. The chain employs TRBV18 and TRBJ2-2; D not certain. Looked up from germline, CDR1 is KGHSH and CDR2 is LQKENI. The V end was cut by 3 bases, the J end by 8 bases, with 13 bases between. CDR3 length equals 14 residues.

The CDR3 sequence: CASSTTPAGASYNEQFF. Here the CDR3 DNA reads TGTGCCAGCAGCACAACCCCAGCGGGGGCCTCCTACAATGAGCAGTTCTTC. The chain carries TRBV14 and TRBJ2-1; 8 bases match TRBD2. Germline V gene sequence: CDR1 SGHDN, CDR2 FVKESK. Unmatched junction bases numbered 9, after V lost 5 bases and J lost 0 bases. The CDR3 spans 17 residues. The variable domain in full, with the rest retrieved from reference TRBV14 and TRBJ2-1, is EAGVTQFPSHSVIEKGQTVTLRCDPISGHDNLYWYRRVMGKEIKFLLHFVKESKQDESGMPNNRFLAERTGGTYSTLKVQPAELEDSGVYFCASSTTPAGASYNEQFFGPGTRLTVL.

The chain is built from TRBV13 and TRBJ2-3; 9 bases fit TRBD2. In germline, CDR1 is PRHDT, CDR2 FYEKMQ (reference sequence). The CDR3 covers 16 residues. J lost 4 bases, V lost 5 bases, and 10 bases had no gene match. CDR3: CASSTSGTSIPDTQYF. Written as DNA, the CDR3 is TGTGCCAGCAGCACCTCGGGGACTAGCATCCCAGATACGCAGTATTTT. Filled out from reference TRBV13 and TRBJ2-3, the complete variable domain reads AAGVIQSPRHLIKEKRETATLKCYPIPRHDTVYWYQQGPGQDPQFLISFYEKMQSDKGSIPDRFSAQQFSDYHSELNMSSLELGDSALYFCASSTSGTSIPDTQYFGPGTRLTVL.

The sample holds a few counts of this clone. This chain joins TRBV3-1 (or the pseudogene TRBV3-2) and TRBJ1-1, with no clear D. Deletions cut 3 bases from V and 0 bases from J, with 5 bases between. Germline V gives CDR1 LGHDT, CDR2 YNNKEL (reference sequence). The CDR3 loop spans 13 amino acids. The CDR3 coding sequence is TGTGCCAGCAGCCAGGCTGTGAACACTGAAGCTTTCTTT. Protein product: CASSQAVNTEAFF.

The genes are TRBV2 and TRBJ2-7; TRBD1 agrees at 10 bases. The CDR3 has 15 residues. The germline V gene encodes CDR1 SNHLY and CDR2 FYNNEI. Unmatched junction bases numbered 6, after V lost 5 bases and J lost 2 bases. The CDR3, as DNA: TGTGCCAGCAGTCTCCGGGACAGGGGCCCCTACGAGCAGTACTTC. Translating it yields CASSLRDRGPYEQYF.

This chain uses TRBV27 with TRBJ1-2, with D perhaps matching TRBD1 (5 bases). Trimming removed 0 bases at V and 10 bases at J, with 18 bases between. The CDR3 spans 15 residues. Germline CDR1 is MNHEY and CDR2 is SMNVEV (reference sequence). CDR3 bases: TGTGCCAGCAGTTTATCCTCCTGGGGCGGCGACCACTACACCTTC. This sequence encodes CASSLSSWGGDHYTF.

The V and J genes are TRBV10-1 and TRBJ1-1; D unclear. With 3 bases removed from V and 1 base from J, the gap between germline ends came to 6 bases. CDR3 length equals 13 residues. Germline-derived CDR1 and CDR2 are WNHNN and SYGVQD (reference sequence). The CDR3 nucleotides are TGCGCCAGCAGTGACCAACAGAACACTGAAGCTTTCTTT. It specifies CASSDQQNTEAFF.

V gene TRBV19 combines with J gene TRBJ1-3; no clear D gene. Germline CDR1 is LNHDA and CDR2 is SQIVND (reference sequence). This CDR3 contains 14 residues. V lost 9 bases and J lost 0, with 12 bases in between. The CDR3 DNA reads TGTGCCAGCCGCGACGGACTCTCTGGAAACACCATATATTTT. It codes for CASRDGLSGNTIYF.

This chain joins TRBV5-6 and TRBJ2-3, with D tentatively TRBD1 (6 bases). Germline CDR1 is SGHDT and CDR2 is YYEEEE. There are 16 residues in the CDR3. Deletions cut 2 bases from V and 2 bases from J, with 15 bases between. CDR3: CASSFAGQGSTDTQYF. The CDR3 DNA is TGTGCCAGCAGCTTCGCAGGGCAGGGGTCCACAGATACGCAGTATTTT.

The chain couples TRBV6-5 to TRBJ2-5; 8 bases fit TRBD1. The CDR3 has 15 residues. V was clipped by 4 bases and J by 4 bases; unmatched bases: 8. Per the germline V gene, CDR1 is MNHEY and CDR2 is SVGAGI. DNA for the CDR3: TGTGCCAGCAGTTTGGGGGCAGGGGGCAGAGAGACCCAGTACTTC. Amino acid sequence: CASSLGAGGRETQYF.

The chain recombines TRBV4-1 with TRBJ1-4; 11 bases map to TRBD1. V shed 0 bases, J shed 5 bases, and the junction held 2 bases outside the gene matches. The germline gives CDR1 MGHRA, CDR2 YSYEKL. The CDR3 has 16 amino acids. CDR3 coding DNA: TGCGCCAGCAGCCAAGATGGGGACAGGGGGAATGAAAAACTGTTTTTT. Amino acids: CASSQDGDRGNEKLFF.

This clone was detected once. The chain joins TRBV4-1 to TRBJ2-5, with D maybe TRBD1 (6 bases). CDR1 and CDR2 from the germline V gene are MGHRA and YSYEKL. The V gene lost 1 base and the J gene lost 2 bases, with 8 bases spanning the gap. The CDR3 runs 14 residues. The CDR3 spells CASSQGGPQETQYF. CDR3 DNA sequence: TGCGCCAGCAGCCAAGGGGGGCCTCAAGAGACCCAGTACTTC.

The chain is built from TRBV28 and TRBJ2-3; D is perhaps TRBD2 (6 bases). CDR1 is MDHEN and CDR2 is SYDVKM in the germline V gene. Trimming took off 5 bases at V and 2 bases at J, with 17 bases between the two ends. The CDR3 totals 16 residues. The CDR3: CASSQEGTGLTDTQYF. The DNA for the CDR3 is TGTGCCAGCAGTCAGGAGGGGACTGGCCTCACAGATACGCAGTATTTT. Full variable domain (missing parts from reference TRBV28 and TRBJ2-3): DVKVTQSSRYLVKRTGEKVFLECVQDMDHENMFWYRQDPGLGLRLIYFSYDVKMKEKGDIPEGYSVSREKKERFSLILESASTNQTSMYLCASSQEGTGLTDTQYFGPGTRLTVL.

This clone was detected once. The gene calls are TRBV9 and TRBJ1-5, with TRBD1 matching over 9 bases. Germline CDR1 reads SGDLS; CDR2 reads YYNGEE. With 3 bases clipped from V and 4 bases from J, the junction kept 5 bases outside the gene matches. The CDR3 extends over 15 amino acids. This CDR3 reads CASSATGTGNQPQHF. The CDR3, as DNA: TGTGCCAGCAGCGCCACCGGGACAGGGAATCAGCCCCAGCATTTT.

This clone was seen only once. The rearrangement uses TRBV29-1 and TRBJ1-1, with 7 bases aligning to TRBD1. Germline V gene data show CDR1 as SQVTM and CDR2 as ANQGSEA. The V segment lost 7 bases and the J segment 0 bases; nucleotides outside the gene matches: 8. The length of the CDR3 is 14 residues. The CDR3 nucleotides are TGCAGCGCCGACCCCGGGACAGTGAACACTGAAGCTTTCTTT. This sequence encodes CSADPGTVNTEAFF.